Reported below is one T cell receptor (beta chain). The authors reverse transcribed 0.5 to 1 ug RNA with random hexamers. TCRdb reprocessed the immunoSEQ multiplex PCR reads via MiXCR and lists one record per CDR3 protein. Counted here are around 300,000 distinct CDR3 sequences, around 90% occurring once; the ten biggest clones make up roughly 0.059%. The germline gives CDR1 SQVTM, CDR2 ANQGSEA. The CDR3 length is 11 residues. Trimming at V came to 7 bases and at J to 7 bases, leaving 6 bases not matched to a gene. The source of the sample is a study of CD8 T cells in Susac syndrome. TCR beta was sequenced from blood CD8+ and CD4+ T cells. Negative isolation was applied to CD8+ and CD4+ T cells, and FACS enrichment was applied to TEMRA cells.

Sample: CD4+ T cells from PBMCs. This chain uses TRBV29-1 with TRBJ1-2; TRBD1 matches 7 bases. The clonotype comes from a human donor with multiple sclerosis. CDR3 bases: TGCAGCGGGCAGGGGGGCGGTGGCTACACCTTC. Residues: CSGQGGGGYTF.